Presented here are 5 T cell receptor beta chains from one specimen sequenced in a study of tumor and adjacent non-tumor tissue in lung cancer. RNA was extracted from bulk tissue without any cell sorting. The normal lung tissue was taken more than 3 cm from the tumor edge. Three rounds of nested PCR, following a modified ARM-PCR protocol, produced the TCRbeta library. TCRdb ran MiXCR on the multiplex PCR reads and lists one entry per CDR3 protein. Among roughly 43,000 distinct CDR3 sequences listed, roughly 60% were seen once. The sample consisted of distant non-tumor lung tissue. These receptors all come from a man aged 45-65 years with non-small cell lung cancer.

Of note for this clonotype: A much larger clone differs by one base, so this may be a read error. Here the CDR3 omits its conserved ending phenylalanine or tryptophan, so a read error is the likely source. This chain connects TRBV29-1 to TRBJ1-3; no firm D call. Germline V gives CDR1 SQVTM, CDR2 ANQGSEA. There are 12 residues in the CDR3. The CDR3 loop reads CIVLGGGNTIYS. The CDR3 DNA reads as TGCATCGTTCTGGGAGGCGGAAACACCATATATTCT.

As for this clonotype: The conserved closing phenylalanine or tryptophan is absent in this CDR3, likely reflecting a read error. The chain has TRBV11-2 and TRBJ2-2; 7 bases map to TRBD1. This CDR3 has 15 residues. Looked up from germline, CDR1 is SGHAT and CDR2 is FQNNGV. The V and J ends lost 3 bases and 0 bases, in that order; junction bases with no gene match: 1. The DNA of the CDR3 is TGTGCCAGCAGCTTCGGACAGGCGAACACCGGGGAGCTGTTTTTA. This sequence encodes CASSFGQANTGELFL.

A word on this clonotype: A read error may account for a junction end that differs from germline. The chain combines TRBV10-3 with TRBJ2-2; 7 nucleotides match TRBD2. CDR1 is ENHRY and CDR2 is SYGVKD in the germline V gene. The CDR3 runs to 15 residues. The CDR3 reads CAISERLAGVWEPFF. Here the CDR3 DNA reads TGTGCCATCAGTGAACGGCTTGCGGGAGTCTGGGAGCCGTTTTTT.

By share, this clonotype ranks as large. The chain is built from TRBV6-6 and TRBJ1-4; no reliable D call. Trimming stripped 5 bases from V and 7 bases from J, with 17 bases between. The CDR3 totals 15 residues. Germline V gives CDR1 MNHNY, CDR2 SVGAGI (reference sequence). The CDR3 loop is CASSPPEPGSEKLFF. The CDR3 DNA sequence: TGTGCCAGCAGTCCCCCAGAGCCTGGAAGTGAAAAACTGTTTTTT.

This chain connects TRBV11-2 to TRBJ2-2; D perhaps matches TRBD1 (6 bases). Germline values: CDR1 SGHAT, CDR2 FQNNGV. The ends were cut back, 5 bases at V and 7 bases at J, with 11 bases in the middle. The CDR3 is 13 residues long. This CDR3 is CASSRQVIGELFF. For the CDR3, the DNA is TGTGCCAGCAGCAGACAGGTCATCGGGGAGCTGTTTTTT.